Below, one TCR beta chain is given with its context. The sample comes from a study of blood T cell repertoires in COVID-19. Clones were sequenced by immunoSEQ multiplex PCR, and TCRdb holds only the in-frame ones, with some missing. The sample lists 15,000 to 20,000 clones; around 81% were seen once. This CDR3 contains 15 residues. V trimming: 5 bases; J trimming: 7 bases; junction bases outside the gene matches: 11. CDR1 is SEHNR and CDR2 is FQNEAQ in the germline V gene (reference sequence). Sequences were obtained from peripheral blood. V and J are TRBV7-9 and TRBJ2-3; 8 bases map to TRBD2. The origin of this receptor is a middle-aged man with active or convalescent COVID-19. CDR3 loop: CASSQPGGPFHTQYF. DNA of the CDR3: TGTGCCAGCAGCCAGCCGGGGGGGCCGTTCCATACGCAGTATTTT.